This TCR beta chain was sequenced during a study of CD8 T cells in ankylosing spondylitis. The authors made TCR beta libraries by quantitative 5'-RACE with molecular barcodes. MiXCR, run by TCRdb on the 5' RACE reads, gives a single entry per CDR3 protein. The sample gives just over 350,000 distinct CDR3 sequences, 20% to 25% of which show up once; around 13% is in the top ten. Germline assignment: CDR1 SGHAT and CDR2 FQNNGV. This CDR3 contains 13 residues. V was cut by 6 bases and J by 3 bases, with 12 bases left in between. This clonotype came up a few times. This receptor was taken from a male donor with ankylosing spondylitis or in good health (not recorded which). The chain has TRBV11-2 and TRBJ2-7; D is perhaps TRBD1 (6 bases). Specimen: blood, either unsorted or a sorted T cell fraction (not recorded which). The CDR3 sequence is CASRPQGYYEQYF. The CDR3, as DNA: TGTGCCAGCAGGCCGCAGGGGTACTACGAGCAGTACTTC.